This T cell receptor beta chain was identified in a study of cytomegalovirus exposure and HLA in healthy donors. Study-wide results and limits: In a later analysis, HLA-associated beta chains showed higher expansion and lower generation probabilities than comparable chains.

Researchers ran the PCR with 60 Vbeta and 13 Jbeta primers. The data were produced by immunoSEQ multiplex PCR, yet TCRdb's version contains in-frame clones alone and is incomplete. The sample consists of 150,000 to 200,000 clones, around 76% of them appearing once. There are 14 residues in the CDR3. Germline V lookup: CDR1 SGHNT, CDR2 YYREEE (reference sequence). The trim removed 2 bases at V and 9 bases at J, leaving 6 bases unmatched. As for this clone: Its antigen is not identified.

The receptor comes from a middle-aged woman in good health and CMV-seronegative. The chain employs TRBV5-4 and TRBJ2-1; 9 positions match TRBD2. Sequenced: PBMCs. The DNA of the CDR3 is TGTGCCAGCAGCTTAGGCGGGAGGGCCGCTGAGCAGTTCTTC. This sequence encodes CASSLGGRAAEQFF. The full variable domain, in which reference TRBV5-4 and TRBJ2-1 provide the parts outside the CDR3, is ETGVTQSPTHLIKTRGQQVTLRCSSQSGHNTVSWYQQALGQGPQFIFQYYREEENGRGNFPPRFSGLQFPNYSSELNVNALELDDSALYLCASSLGGRAAEQFFGPGTRLTVL.